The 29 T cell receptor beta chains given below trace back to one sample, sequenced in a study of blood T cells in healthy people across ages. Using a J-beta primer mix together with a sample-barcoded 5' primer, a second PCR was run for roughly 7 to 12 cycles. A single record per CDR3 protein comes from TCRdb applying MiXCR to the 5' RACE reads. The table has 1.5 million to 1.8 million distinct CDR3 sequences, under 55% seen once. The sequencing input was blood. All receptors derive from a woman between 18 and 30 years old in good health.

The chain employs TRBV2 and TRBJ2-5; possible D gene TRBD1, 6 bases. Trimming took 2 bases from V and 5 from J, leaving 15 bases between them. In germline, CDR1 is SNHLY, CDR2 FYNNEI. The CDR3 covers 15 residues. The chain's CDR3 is CASSEFNGRGETQYF. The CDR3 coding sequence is TGTGCCAGCAGTGAATTTAATGGCAGGGGTGAGACCCAGTACTTC.

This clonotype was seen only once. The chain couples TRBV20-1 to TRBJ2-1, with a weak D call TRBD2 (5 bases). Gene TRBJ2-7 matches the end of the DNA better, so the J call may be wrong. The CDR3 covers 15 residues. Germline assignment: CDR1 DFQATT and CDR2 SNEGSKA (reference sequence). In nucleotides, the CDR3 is TGCAGTGCCAAGAGGCTAGCAGTCTCCTACAATGAGCAGTACTTC. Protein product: CSAKRLAVSYNEQYF.

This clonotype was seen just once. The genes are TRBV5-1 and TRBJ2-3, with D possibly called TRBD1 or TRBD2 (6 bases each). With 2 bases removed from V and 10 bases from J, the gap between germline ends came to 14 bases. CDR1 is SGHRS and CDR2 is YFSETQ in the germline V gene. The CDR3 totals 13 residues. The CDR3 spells CASSFAGEDAQYF. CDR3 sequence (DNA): TGCGCCAGCAGCTTCGCAGGGGAGGATGCGCAGTATTTT.

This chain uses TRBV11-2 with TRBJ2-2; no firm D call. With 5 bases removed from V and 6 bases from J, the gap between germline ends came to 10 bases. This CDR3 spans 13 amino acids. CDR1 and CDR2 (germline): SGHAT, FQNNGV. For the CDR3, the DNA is TGTGCCAGCAGCACCCGACGACCCGGGGAGCTGTTTTTT. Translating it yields CASSTRRPGELFF.

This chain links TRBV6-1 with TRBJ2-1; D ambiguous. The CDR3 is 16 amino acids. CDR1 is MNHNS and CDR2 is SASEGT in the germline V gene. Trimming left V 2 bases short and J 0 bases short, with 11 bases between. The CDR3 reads CASSEMASHSYNEQFF. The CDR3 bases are TGTGCCAGCAGTGAAATGGCCTCCCACTCCTACAATGAGCAGTTCTTC.

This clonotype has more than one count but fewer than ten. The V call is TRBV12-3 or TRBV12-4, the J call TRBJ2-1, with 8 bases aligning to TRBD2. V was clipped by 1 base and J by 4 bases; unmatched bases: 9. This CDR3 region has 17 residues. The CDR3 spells CASSLGIRASGYNEQFF. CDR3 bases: TGTGCCAGCAGTTTAGGTATCCGGGCTAGCGGGTACAATGAGCAGTTCTTC.

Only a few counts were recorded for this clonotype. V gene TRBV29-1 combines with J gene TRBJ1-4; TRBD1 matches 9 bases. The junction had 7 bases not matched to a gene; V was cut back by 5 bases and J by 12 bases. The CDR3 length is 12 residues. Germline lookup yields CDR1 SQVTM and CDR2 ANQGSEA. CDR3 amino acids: CSVSGTGRQLFF. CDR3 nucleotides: TGCAGCGTTTCCGGGACAGGGCGACAACTGTTTTTT.

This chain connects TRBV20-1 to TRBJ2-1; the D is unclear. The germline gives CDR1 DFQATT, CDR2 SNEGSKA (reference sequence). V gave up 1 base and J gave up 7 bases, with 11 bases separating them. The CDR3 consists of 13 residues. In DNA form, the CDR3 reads TGCAGTGCTAGAGGACTCAACCGGAATGAGCAGTTCTTC. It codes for CSARGLNRNEQFF.

The CDR3 loop reads CATKTGGTGELFF. The CDR3 region has the DNA TGTGCCACCAAAACAGGCGGGACCGGGGAGCTGTTTTTT. The chain links TRBV24-1 to TRBJ2-2, with D perhaps TRBD1 or TRBD2 (5 bases each). V lost 8 bases, J lost 5 bases, and 11 bases lay in between. The CDR3 has 13 amino acids. Germline V gene sequence: CDR1 KGHDR, CDR2 SFDVKD.

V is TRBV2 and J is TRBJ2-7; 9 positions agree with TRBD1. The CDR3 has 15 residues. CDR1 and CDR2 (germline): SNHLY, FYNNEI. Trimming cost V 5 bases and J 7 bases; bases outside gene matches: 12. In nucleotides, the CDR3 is TGTGCCAGCAGTACAGGGGGCGCGATCTACAATGAGCAGTACTTC. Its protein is CASSTGGAIYNEQYF.

The CDR3 region is CASSPFQGNYEQYF. Written as DNA, the CDR3 is TGTGCCAGCAGCCCTTTTCAGGGCAACTACGAGCAGTACTTC. The chain has TRBV6-5 and TRBJ2-4; D may be TRBD1 (5 bases). The J call is in doubt because the DNA end fits TRBJ2-7 better. The CDR3 is 14 residues long. CDR1 is MNHEY, CDR2 SVGAGI, per germline.

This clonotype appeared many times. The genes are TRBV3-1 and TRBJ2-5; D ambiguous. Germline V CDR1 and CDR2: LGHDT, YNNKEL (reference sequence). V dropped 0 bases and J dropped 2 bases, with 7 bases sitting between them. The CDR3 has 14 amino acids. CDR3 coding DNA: TGTGCCAGCAGCCAAGATCTTGTTCAAGAGACCCAGTACTTC. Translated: CASSQDLVQETQYF.

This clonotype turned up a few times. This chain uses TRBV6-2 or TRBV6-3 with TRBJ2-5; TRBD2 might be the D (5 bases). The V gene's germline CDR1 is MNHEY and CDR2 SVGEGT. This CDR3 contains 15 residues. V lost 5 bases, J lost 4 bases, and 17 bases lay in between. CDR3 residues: CASSTGNNVGETQYF. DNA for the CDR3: TGTGCCAGCAGTACGGGAAATAATGTGGGAGAGACCCAGTACTTC.

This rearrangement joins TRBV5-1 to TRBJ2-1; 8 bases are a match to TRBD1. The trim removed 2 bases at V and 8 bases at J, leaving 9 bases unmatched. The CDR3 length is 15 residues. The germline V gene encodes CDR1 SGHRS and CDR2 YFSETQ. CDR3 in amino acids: CASSFGQGIFDEQFF. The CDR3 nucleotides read TGCGCCAGCAGCTTCGGACAGGGTATTTTCGATGAGCAGTTCTTC. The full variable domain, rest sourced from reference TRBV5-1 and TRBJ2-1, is KAGVTQTPRYLIKTRGQQVTLSCSPISGHRSVSWYQQTPGQGLQFLFEYFSETQRNKGNFPGRFSGRQFSNSRSEMNVSTLELGDSALYLCASSFGQGIFDEQFFGPGTRLTVL.

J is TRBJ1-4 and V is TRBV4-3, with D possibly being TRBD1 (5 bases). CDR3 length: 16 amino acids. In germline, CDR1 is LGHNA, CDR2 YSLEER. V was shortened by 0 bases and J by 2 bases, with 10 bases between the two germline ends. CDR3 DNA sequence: TGCGCCAGCAGCCAAGATCCGACAGCCACTAATGAAAAACTGTTTTTT. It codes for CASSQDPTATNEKLFF.

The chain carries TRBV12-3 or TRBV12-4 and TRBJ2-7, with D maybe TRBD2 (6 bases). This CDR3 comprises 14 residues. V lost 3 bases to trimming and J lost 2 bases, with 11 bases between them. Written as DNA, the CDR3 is TGTGCCAGCAGTTTTGGAGGGACCACCTACGAGCAGTACTTC. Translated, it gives CASSFGGTTYEQYF.

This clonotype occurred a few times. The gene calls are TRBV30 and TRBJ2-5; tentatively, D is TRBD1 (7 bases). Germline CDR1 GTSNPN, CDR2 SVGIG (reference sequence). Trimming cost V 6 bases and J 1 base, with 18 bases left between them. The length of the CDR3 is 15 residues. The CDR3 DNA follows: TGTGCCTGCAAGCGCGGCAGGGGGGTCCAAGAGACCCAGTACTTC. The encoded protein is CACKRGRGVQETQYF.

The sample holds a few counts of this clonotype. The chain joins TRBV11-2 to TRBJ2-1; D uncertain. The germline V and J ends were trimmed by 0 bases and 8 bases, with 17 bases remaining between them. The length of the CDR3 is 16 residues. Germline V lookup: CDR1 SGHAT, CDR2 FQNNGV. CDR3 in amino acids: CASSLDRVESDDEQFF. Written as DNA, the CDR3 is TGTGCCAGCAGCTTAGATCGGGTTGAAAGCGACGATGAGCAGTTCTTC.

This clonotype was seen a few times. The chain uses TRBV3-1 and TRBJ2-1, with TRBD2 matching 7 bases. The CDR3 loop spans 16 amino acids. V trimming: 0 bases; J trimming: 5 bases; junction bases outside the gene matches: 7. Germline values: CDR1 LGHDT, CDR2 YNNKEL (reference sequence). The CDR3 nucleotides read TGTGCCAGCAGCCAAGAAGGTGCGAGCGGGAACAATGAGCAGTTCTTC. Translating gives CASSQEGASGNNEQFF.

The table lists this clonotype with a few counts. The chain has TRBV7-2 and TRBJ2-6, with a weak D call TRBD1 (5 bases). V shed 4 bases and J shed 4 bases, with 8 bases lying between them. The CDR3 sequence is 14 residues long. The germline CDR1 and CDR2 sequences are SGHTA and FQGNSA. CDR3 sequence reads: CASSSREGANVLTF. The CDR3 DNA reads TGTGCCAGCAGCTCCAGGGAAGGGGCCAACGTCCTGACTTTC.

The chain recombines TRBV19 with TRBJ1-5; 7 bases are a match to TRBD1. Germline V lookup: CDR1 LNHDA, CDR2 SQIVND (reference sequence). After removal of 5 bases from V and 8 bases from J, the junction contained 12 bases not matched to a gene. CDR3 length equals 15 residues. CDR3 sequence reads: CASSLRQGLIEPQHF. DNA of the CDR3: TGTGCCAGTAGTCTCAGACAGGGCCTCATTGAGCCCCAGCATTTT.

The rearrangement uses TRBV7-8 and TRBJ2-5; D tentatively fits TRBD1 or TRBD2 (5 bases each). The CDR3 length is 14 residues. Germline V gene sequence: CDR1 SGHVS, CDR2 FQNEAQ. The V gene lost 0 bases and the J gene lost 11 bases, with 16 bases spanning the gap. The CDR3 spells CASSLAGRITWQYF. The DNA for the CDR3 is TGTGCCAGCAGCTTAGCGGGACGGATTACTTGGCAGTACTTC.

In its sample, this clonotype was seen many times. In nucleotides, the CDR3 is TGTGCCAGCAGTGTCCAGGGTGGGACCACAGATACGCAGTATTTT. This codes for CASSVQGGTTDTQYF. The chain links TRBV6-4 to TRBJ2-3; D possibly uses TRBD1 or TRBD2 (5 bases each). CDR1 and CDR2 (germline): MRHNA, SNTAGT. V lost 4 bases to trimming and J lost 2 bases, with 13 bases between them. This CDR3 comprises 15 residues.

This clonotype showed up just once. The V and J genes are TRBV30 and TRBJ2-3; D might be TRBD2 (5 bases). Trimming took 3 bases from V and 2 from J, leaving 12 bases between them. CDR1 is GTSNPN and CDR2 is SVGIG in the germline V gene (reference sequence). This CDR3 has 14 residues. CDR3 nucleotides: TGTGCCTGGAGCGCTAGCAGGTACACAGATACGCAGTATTTT. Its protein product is CAWSASRYTDTQYF.

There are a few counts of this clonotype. The CDR3 DNA reads TGCAGCGTTGAAGTGGAGAGAAACTATGGCTACACCTTC. Protein product: CSVEVERNYGYTF. The rearrangement uses TRBV29-1 and TRBJ1-2, with D unresolved. Per germline, CDR1 SQVTM and CDR2 ANQGSEA. Between the trimmed V and J ends, which lost 1 base and 2 bases, there was a span of 8 bases. The CDR3 is 13 amino acids.

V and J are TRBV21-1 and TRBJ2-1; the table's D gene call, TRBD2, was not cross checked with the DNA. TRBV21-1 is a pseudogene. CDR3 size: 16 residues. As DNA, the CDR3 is TGTGCCACCGAACCCCCCGGGACTAGCGCATACAATGAGCGGTTCTTC. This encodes CATEPPGTSAYNERFF.

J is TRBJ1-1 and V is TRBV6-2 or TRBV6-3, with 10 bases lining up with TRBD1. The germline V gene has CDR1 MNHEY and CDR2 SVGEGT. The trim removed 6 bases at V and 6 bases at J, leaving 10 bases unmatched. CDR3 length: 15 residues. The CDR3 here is CASSWKGQGPPEAFF. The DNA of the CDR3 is TGTGCCAGCAGCTGGAAGGGACAGGGGCCCCCTGAAGCTTTCTTT.

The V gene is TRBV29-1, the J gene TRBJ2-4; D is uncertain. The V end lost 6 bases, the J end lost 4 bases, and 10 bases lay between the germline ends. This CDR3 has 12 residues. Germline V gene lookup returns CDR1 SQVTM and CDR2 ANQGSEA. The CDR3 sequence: CSVVTTKNIQYF. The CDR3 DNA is TGCAGCGTAGTTACCACTAAAAACATTCAGTACTTC.

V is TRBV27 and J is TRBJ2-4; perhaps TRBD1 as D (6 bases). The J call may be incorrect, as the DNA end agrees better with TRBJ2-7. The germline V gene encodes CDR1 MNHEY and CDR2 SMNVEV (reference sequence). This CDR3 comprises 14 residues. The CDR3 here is CASSVWDKPCEQYF. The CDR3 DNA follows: TGTGCCAGCAGTGTCTGGGACAAACCCTGCGAGCAGTACTTC.